This T cell receptor beta chain was profiled in a study of T cell responses to AZD1222 COVID-19 vaccine. Study results and limitations: Two doses of AZD1222 preceded a rise in Spike-specific TCR breadth and depth. Most donors were white British, females outnumbered males, and clonal diversity was possibly underestimated. Only after the peak T cell response were repertoires sampled.

Assay used: immunoSEQ multiplex PCR; TCRdb lists only in-frame clones, some missing. The sample has tens of thousands of clones; 90% to 95% are singletons. To note about this clone: Its antigen is as yet unknown.

The TCR originated in an adult who received the AZD1222 COVID-19 vaccine. Sequenced here: peripheral blood, sampled 28 days after the second AZD1222 dose.

Written as DNA, the CDR3 is TGTGCCAGCAGTGAACACAGGGTTAATGAAAAACTGTTTTTT. Amino acids: CASSEHRVNEKLFF. The rearrangement joins TRBV6-1 to TRBJ1-4; possibly TRBD1 for D (6 bases). V was clipped by 2 bases and J by 4 bases, with 8 bases between them. This CDR3 comprises 14 residues. Germline V gives CDR1 MNHNS, CDR2 SASEGT.